A single TCR beta chain is shown here with its context. Antigen unknown. The V gene end was trimmed by 3 bases and the J gene end by 3 bases; junction bases not matched to a gene: 8. CDR3 length: 15 amino acids. The V gene's germline CDR1 is SGHRS and CDR2 YFSETQ. This entry is derived from a study of cytomegalovirus exposure and HLA in healthy donors. General study results and limits: The study carried out a later analysis of TCR beta sequences. It associated approximately 17,000 of them with specific HLA alleles at a false discovery rate of 0.05.

PCR was performed using 60 Vbeta and 13 Jbeta primers. Sequencing was performed with immunoSEQ multiplex PCR; in TCRdb, only in-frame clones are kept and a portion is missing. The repertoire holds 100,000 to 150,000 clones, less than 85% seen once, with about 9.2% in the top ten. Sequenced sample: PBMCs. This clonotype was sampled from a young man in good health and CMV-seropositive. The chain employs TRBV5-1 and TRBJ1-1; 7 nucleotides align to TRBD1. The CDR3 nucleotides read TGCGCCAGCAGCTCGACAGGGCCGTTGGACACTGAAGCTTTCTTT. Its translation is CASSSTGPLDTEAFF.